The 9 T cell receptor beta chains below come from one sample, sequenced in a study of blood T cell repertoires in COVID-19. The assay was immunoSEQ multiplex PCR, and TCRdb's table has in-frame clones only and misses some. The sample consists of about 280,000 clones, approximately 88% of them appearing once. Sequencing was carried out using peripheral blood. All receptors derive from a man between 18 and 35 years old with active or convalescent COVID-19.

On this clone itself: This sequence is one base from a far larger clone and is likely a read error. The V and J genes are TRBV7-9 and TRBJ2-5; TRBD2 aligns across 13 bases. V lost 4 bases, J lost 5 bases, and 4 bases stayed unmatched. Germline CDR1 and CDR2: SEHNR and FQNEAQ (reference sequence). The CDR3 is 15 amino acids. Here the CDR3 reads CASSSLAGGPETQYF. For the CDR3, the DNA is TGTGCCAGCAGCTCACTAGCGGGGGGGCCGGAGACCCAGTACTTC.

Here the CDR3 reads CASLTGTENSPLHF. CDR3 DNA: TGTGCCAGCCTAACCGGGACAGAGAATTCACCCCTCCACTTT. This sequence joins TRBV7-8 and TRBJ1-6; 7 bases align to TRBD1. CDR1 and CDR2 from the germline V gene are SGHVS and FQNEAQ. This CDR3 contains 14 residues. V dropped 8 bases and J dropped 7; count of bases not matched to a gene: 8.

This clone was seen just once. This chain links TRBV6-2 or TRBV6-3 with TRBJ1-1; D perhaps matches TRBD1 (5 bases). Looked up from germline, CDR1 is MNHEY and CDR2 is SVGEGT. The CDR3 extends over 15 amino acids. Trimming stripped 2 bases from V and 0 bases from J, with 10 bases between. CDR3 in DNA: TGTGCCAGCAGTTACGCGGGGCACCTGAACACTGAAGCTTTCTTT. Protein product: CASSYAGHLNTEAFF.

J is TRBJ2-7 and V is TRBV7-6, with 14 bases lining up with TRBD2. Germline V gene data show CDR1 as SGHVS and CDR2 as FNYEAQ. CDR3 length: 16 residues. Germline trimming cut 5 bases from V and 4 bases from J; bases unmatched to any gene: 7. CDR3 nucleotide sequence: TGTGCCAGCAGCCCAGGGACTAGCGGGGGAGCTTACGAGCAGTACTTC. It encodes CASSPGTSGGAYEQYF.

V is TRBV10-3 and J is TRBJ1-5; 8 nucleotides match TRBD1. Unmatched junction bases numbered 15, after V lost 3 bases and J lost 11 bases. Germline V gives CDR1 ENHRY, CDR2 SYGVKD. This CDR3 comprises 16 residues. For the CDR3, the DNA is TGTGCCATCAGTGAACGAGGGCAGGGGGCTGAGGGAGCCCAGCATTTT. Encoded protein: CAISERGQGAEGAQHF.

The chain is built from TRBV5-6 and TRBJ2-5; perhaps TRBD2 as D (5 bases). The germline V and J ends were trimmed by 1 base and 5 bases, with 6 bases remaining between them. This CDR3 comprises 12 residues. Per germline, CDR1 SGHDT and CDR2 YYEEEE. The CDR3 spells CASSLPGETQYF. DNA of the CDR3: TGTGCCAGCAGCTTGCCGGGGGAGACCCAGTACTTC.

The CDR3 here is CASSPYKKGPEAFF. CDR3 sequence (DNA): TGTGCCAGCAGCCCTTATAAAAAGGGGCCAGAAGCTTTCTTT. The chain recombines TRBV7-9 with TRBJ1-1, with D maybe TRBD1 (5 bases). The CDR3 spans 14 residues. From germline, CDR1 is SEHNR and CDR2 FQNEAQ (reference sequence). V was cut by 5 bases and J by 8 bases, with 18 bases left in between.

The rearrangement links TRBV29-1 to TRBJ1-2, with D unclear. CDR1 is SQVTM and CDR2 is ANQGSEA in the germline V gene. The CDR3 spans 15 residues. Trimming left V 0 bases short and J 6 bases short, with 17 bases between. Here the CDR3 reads CSVEDQLGGADGYTF. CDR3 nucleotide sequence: TGCAGCGTTGAAGATCAACTGGGTGGAGCGGATGGCTACACCTTC.

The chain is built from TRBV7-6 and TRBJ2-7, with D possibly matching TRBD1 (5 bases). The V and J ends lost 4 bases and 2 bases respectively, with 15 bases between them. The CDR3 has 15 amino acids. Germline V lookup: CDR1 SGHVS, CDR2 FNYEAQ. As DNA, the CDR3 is TGTGCCAGCAGCTCCGCCGACAGCAAACCCTACGAGCAGTACTTC. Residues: CASSSADSKPYEQYF.